The rows below give T cell receptor beta chains drawn from one sample of a study of T-cell reconstitution after alpha-beta-depleted transplantation in children. TCRdb used MiXCR to reprocess the PCR reads, holding one entry per CDR3 protein. The sample lists a few hundred thousand distinct CDR3 sequences; roughly 13% were seen once. The sequenced sample was PBMCs, mostly from graft donor cells, obtained 360 days after TCRalphabeta/CD19-depleted stem cell transplant. The source is a male patient younger than 18 who had a stem cell transplant for acute myeloid leukemia, so the T cells may come from the graft donor. Both conserved end residues are part of each CDR3. D genes are given only for firm matches. The size of a clone is reported for some rows only, either as once, few or many, or as a class for expanded clones.

d_call	j_call	v_call	clone_size	cdr3_aa	cdr3_nt
NA	TRBJ2-1	TRBV7-2	few	CASSSAVSEINEQFF	TGTGCCAGCAGCTCCGCCGTGAGCGAAATCAATGAGCAGTTCTTC
NA	TRBJ1-5	TRBV5-1	few	CASSLEPGVQPQHF	TGCGCCAGCAGCTTGGAGCCGGGGGTACAGCCCCAGCATTTT
NA	TRBJ1-3	TRBV6-5	few	CASSYTWGAGNTIYF	TGTGCCAGCAGTTACACGTGGGGGGCTGGAAACACCATATATTTT
TRBD2	TRBJ2-3	TRBV11-2	few	CASSPFIGLAGGGDTQYF	TGTGCCAGCAGCCCCTTCATTGGGCTAGCGGGAGGGGGGGATACGCAGTATTTT
NA	TRBJ2-1	TRBV20-1	NA	CGASGTHSYNEQFF	TGCGGTGCCTCCGGGACACACTCCTACAATGAGCAGTTCTTC
NA	TRBJ2-1	TRBV29-1	NA	CSVGPRLGNNEQFF	TGCAGCGTTGGGCCCCGCTTAGGGAACAATGAGCAGTTCTTC
TRBD1	TRBJ2-7	TRBV12-3/TRBV12-4	few	CASRSTGVSYEQYF	TGTGCCAGCAGATCGACAGGGGTCTCCTACGAGCAGTACTTC
TRBD2	TRBJ2-7	TRBV12-3/TRBV12-4	many	CASRPGTSGTYEQYF	TGTGCCAGCAGGCCCGGGACTAGCGGGACCTACGAGCAGTACTTC
NA	TRBJ2-5	TRBV20-1	once	CSARDFSDSWTRVQETQYF	TGCAGTGCTAGAGATTTCTCGGACTCTTGGACCCGGGTCCAAGAGACCCAGTACTTC
NA	TRBJ2-7	TRBV14	NA	CASNRELGYEQYF	TGTGCCAGTAACAGGGAGTTGGGGTACGAGCAGTACTTC
NA	TRBJ2-7	TRBV6-6	NA	CASSLDRIAQYF	TGTGCCAGCAGCCTTGACAGGATCGCTCAGTACTTC
NA	TRBJ1-1	TRBV28	few	CASMMSQGAFF	TGTGCCAGTATGATGTCCCAGGGGGCTTTCTTT
NA	TRBJ2-1	TRBV5-1	many	CASTLGQNLGNEQFF	TGCGCCAGCACCTTAGGACAGAATTTAGGGAATGAGCAGTTCTTC
NA	TRBJ2-3	TRBV6-5	many	CASSYRSGLAGDTQYF	TGTGCCAGCAGTTACAGAAGCGGCCTTGCTGGGGATACGCAGTATTTT
NA	TRBJ2-7	TRBV5-1	many	CASSLDTSYEQYF	TGTGCCAGCAGCTTGGACACCTCCTACGAGCAGTACTTC
NA	TRBJ2-2	TRBV12-3/TRBV12-4	few	CASRLGGPDTGELFF	TGTGCCAGCAGGCTGGGGGGACCCGACACCGGGGAGCTGTTTTTT
TRBD2	TRBJ2-7	TRBV18	NA	CASSPVVAAGKSHEQYF	TGTGCCAGCTCACCGGTGGTCGCAGCGGGAAAGTCACACGAGCAGTACTTC
NA	TRBJ2-4	TRBV5-1	many	CASSLWRGRDPKNIQYF	TGCGCCAGCAGCTTGTGGCGAGGGCGTGATCCCAAAAACATTCAGTACTTC
TRBD2	TRBJ2-1	TRBV7-3	few	CASSLTSDLREQFF	TGTGCCAGCAGCCTAACTAGCGACTTACGGGAGCAGTTCTTC
TRBD2	TRBJ2-1	TRBV12-5	NA	CASGQSGTAYNEQFF	TGTGCTAGTGGCCAGAGCGGGACCGCCTACAATGAGCAGTTCTTC
NA	TRBJ2-1	TRBV29-1	NA	CSVAGTRRSHEQFF	TGCAGCGTCGCTGGGACACGGAGGAGTCATGAGCAGTTCTTC
TRBD2	TRBJ2-7	TRBV4-2	few	CASSHGLAGVSEQYF	TGTGCCAGCAGCCATGGACTAGCGGGAGTTAGCGAGCAGTACTTC
NA	TRBJ2-7	TRBV4-3	many	CASSQGWQGLYEQYF	TGCGCCAGCAGCCAAGGGTGGCAGGGGTTATACGAGCAGTACTTC
TRBD2	TRBJ2-5	TRBV20-1	few	CSARRAGVPQETQYF	TGCAGTGCTAGACGAGCGGGAGTACCCCAAGAGACCCAGTACTTC
TRBD2	TRBJ2-1	TRBV5-1	many	CASSLMGLAPSEQFF	TGCGCCAGCAGCCTGATGGGACTAGCGCCCAGTGAGCAGTTCTTC
TRBD1	TRBJ2-3	TRBV29-1	few	CSAATGGTDTQYF	TGCAGCGCCGCGACAGGGGGCACAGATACGCAGTATTTT
TRBD2	TRBJ2-1	TRBV29-1	NA	CSVLRESRYNEQFF	TGCAGCGTCTTGCGGGAGAGCCGCTACAATGAGCAGTTCTTC
TRBD2	TRBJ2-2	TRBV11-2	NA	CASSLPLAGGRTGELFF	TGTGCCAGCAGCTTACCCCTAGCGGGAGGCAGAACCGGGGAGCTGTTTTTT
NA	TRBJ2-7	TRBV6-2/TRBV6-3	few	CASSYSGSYYEQYF	TGTGCCAGCAGTTACTCGGGGTCCTACTACGAGCAGTACTTC
NA	TRBJ2-3	TRBV29-1	many	CSSTGQSTDTQYF	TGCAGCTCGACGGGACAAAGCACAGATACGCAGTATTTT
NA	TRBJ2-5	TRBV3-1	few	CASSPRQTRYQETQYF	TGTGCCAGCAGCCCCCGACAGACCAGGTACCAAGAGACCCAGTACTTC
TRBD1	TRBJ1-5	TRBV18	NA	CASSSGTGNQPQHF	TGTGCCAGCTCATCCGGGACAGGTAATCAGCCCCAGCATTTT
NA	TRBJ2-7	TRBV30	NA	CAWSPRKGFYEQYF	TGTGCCTGGAGTCCACGAAAAGGGTTCTACGAGCAGTACTTC
NA	TRBJ2-3	TRBV28	many	CASRPLFISGDTQYF	TGTGCCAGCAGACCCCTGTTCATATCGGGAGATACGCAGTATTTT
NA	TRBJ1-4	TRBV27	NA	CASSSGLGLFF	TGTGCCAGCAGTTCAGGGTTGGGGCTGTTTTTT